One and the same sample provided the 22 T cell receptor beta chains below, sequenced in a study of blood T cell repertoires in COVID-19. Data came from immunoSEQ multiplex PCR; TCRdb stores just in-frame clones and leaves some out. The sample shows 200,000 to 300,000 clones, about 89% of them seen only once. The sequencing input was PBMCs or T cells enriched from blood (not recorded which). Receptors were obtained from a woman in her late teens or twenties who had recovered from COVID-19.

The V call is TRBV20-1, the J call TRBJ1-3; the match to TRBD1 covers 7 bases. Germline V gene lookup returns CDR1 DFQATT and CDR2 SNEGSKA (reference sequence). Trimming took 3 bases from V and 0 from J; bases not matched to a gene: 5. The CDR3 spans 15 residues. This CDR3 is CSASARGFSGNTIYF. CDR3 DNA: TGCAGTGCTAGTGCCAGGGGGTTCTCTGGAAACACCATATATTTT.

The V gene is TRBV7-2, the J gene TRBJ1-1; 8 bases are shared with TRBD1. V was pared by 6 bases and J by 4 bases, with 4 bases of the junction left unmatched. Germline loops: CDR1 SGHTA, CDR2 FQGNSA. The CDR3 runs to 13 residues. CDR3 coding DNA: TGTGCCAGCAGACAGGGGGAGGGCACTGAAGCTTTCTTT. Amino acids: CASRQGEGTEAFF.

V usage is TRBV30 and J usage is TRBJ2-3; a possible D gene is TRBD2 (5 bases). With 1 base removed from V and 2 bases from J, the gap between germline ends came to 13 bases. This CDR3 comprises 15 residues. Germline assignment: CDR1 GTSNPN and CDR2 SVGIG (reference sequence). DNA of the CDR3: TGTGCCTGGAGTGGGGGTGGGCGGGCCACAGATACGCAGTATTTT. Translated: CAWSGGGRATDTQYF.

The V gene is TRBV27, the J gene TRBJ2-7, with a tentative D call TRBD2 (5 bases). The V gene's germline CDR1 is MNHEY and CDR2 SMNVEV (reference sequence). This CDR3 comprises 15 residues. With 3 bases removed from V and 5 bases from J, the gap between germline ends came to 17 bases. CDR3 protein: CASSFRGSEGHEQYF. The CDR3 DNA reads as TGTGCCAGCAGTTTTCGGGGTTCCGAGGGCCACGAGCAGTACTTC.

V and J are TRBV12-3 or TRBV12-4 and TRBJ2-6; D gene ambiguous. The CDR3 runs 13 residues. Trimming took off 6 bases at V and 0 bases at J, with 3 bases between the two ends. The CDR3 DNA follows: TGTGCCAGCAGCAACTCTGGGGCCAACGTCCTGACTTTC. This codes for CASSNSGANVLTF.

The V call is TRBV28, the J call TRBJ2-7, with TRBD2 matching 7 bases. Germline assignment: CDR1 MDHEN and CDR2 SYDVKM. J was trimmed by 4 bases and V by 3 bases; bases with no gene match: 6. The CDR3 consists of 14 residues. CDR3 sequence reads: CASSLKAGEYEQYF. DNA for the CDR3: TGTGCCAGCAGTTTGAAGGCGGGAGAGTACGAGCAGTACTTC.

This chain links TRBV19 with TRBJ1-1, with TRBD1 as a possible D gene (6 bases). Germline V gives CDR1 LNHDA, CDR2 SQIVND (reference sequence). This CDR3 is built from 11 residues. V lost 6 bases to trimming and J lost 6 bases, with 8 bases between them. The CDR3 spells CASRQGAEAFF. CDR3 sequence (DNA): TGTGCCAGTAGACAGGGAGCTGAAGCTTTCTTT.

CDR3 region: CASSRSSMRLSETQYF. In DNA, the CDR3 is TGTGCCAGCAGCCGATCCTCCATGCGTCTTTCAGAGACCCAGTACTTC. The chain links TRBV6-6 to TRBJ2-5; D is ambiguous. Trimming cost V 6 bases and J 4 bases, with 21 bases left between them. The V gene's germline CDR1 is MNHNY and CDR2 SVGAGI (reference sequence). This CDR3 comprises 16 residues.

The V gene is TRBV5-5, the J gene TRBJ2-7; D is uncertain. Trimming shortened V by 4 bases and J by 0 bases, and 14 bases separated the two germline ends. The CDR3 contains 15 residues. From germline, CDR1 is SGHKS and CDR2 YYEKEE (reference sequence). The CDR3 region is CASSDRRVYSYEQYF. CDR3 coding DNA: TGTGCCAGCAGCGACCGCCGGGTATACTCCTACGAGCAGTACTTC.

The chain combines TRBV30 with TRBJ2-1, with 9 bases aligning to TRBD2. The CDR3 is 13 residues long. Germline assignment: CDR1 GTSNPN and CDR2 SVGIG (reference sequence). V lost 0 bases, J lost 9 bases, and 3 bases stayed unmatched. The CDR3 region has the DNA TGTGCCTGGAGTGTGCCTAGCGGGGTTGAGCAGTTCTTC. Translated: CAWSVPSGVEQFF.

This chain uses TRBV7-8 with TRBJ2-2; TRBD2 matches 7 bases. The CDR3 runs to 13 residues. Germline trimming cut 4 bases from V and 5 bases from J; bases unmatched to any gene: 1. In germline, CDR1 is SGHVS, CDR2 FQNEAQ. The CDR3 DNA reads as TGTGCCAGCAGCTCGCGGGGGACCGGGGAGCTGTTTTTT. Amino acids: CASSSRGTGELFF.

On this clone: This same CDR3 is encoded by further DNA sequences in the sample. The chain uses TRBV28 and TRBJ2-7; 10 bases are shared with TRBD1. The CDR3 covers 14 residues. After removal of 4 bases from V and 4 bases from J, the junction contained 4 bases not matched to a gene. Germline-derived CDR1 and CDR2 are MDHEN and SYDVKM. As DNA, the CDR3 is TGTGCCAGCAGTTCCGGGACAGGGGTGTACGAGCAGTACTTC. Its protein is CASSSGTGVYEQYF.

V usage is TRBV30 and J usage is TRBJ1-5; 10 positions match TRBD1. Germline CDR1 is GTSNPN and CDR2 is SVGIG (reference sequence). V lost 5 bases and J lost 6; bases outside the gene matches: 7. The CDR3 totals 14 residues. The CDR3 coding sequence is TGTGCCTGGGAGACAGGGGGCTTTGGTCAGCCCCAGCATTTT. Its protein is CAWETGGFGQPQHF.

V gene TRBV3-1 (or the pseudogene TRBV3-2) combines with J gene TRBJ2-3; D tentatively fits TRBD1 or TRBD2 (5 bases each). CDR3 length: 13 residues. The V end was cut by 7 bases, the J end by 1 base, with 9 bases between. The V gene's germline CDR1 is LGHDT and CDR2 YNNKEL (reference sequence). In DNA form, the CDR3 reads TGTGCCAGCAACCAGGGAGGCACAGATACGCAGTATTTT. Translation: CASNQGGTDTQYF.

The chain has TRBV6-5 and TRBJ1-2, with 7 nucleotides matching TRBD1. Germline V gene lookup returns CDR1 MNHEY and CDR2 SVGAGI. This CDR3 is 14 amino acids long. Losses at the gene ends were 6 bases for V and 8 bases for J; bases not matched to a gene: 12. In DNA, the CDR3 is TGTGCCAGCAGCGGGGGACAGCACTATAGGGGCTACACCTTC. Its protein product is CASSGGQHYRGYTF.

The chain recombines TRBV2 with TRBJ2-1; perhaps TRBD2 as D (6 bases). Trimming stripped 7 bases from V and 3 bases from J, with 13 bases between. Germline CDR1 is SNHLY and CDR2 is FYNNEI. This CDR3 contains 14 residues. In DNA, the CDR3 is TGTGCCAGCACTCGGGGTAGCGGCTACAATGAGCAGTTCTTC. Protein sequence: CASTRGSGYNEQFF.

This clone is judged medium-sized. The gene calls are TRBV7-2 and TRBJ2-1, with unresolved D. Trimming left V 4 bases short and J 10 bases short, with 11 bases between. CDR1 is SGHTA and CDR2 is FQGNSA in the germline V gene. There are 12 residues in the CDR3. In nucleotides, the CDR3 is TGTGCCAGCAGCTCGCTAACTTGGGAGCAGTTCTTC. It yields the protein CASSSLTWEQFF.

CDR3 sequence reads: CASSEIGEGNQPQHF. The CDR3 nucleotides read TGTGCCAGCAGTGAAATAGGGGAAGGCAATCAGCCCCAGCATTTT. V is TRBV6-1 and J is TRBJ1-5; tentatively, D is TRBD1 (5 bases). Germline V gene data show CDR1 as MNHNS and CDR2 as SASEGT. Trimming cost V 2 bases and J 2 bases, with 10 bases left between them. The CDR3 runs 15 residues.

DNA for the CDR3: TGTGCCAGCTCAGCCCCGGTTAGCACAGATACGCAGTATTTT. This gives the protein CASSAPVSTDTQYF. V is TRBV18 and J is TRBJ2-3; no clear D gene. The CDR3 is 14 residues long. Trimming left V 5 bases short and J 0 bases short, with 9 bases between. Germline V gives CDR1 KGHSH, CDR2 LQKENI.

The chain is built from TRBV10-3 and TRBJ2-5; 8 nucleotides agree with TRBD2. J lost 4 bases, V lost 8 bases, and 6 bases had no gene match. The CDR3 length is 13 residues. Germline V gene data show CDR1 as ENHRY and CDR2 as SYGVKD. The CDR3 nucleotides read TGTGCCATCGGCGGCGGGGGGTTAGAGACCCAGTACTTC. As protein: CAIGGGGLETQYF.

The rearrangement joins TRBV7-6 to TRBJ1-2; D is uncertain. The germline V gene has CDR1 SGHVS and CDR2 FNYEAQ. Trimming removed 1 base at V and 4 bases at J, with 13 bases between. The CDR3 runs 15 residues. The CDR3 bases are TGTGCCAGCAGCTTAGAGCCCGGGGATTCCTATGGCTACACCTTC. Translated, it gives CASSLEPGDSYGYTF.

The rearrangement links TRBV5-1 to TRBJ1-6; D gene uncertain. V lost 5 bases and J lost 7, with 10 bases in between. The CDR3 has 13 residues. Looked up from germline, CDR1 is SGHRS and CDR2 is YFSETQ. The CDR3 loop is CASRWADNSPLHF. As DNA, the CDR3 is TGCGCCAGCAGGTGGGCAGACAATTCACCCCTCCACTTT.